This entry lists 25 T cell receptor beta chains sequenced from one sample in a study of T cell changes during pregnancy in multiple sclerosis. Data came from immunoSEQ multiplex PCR; TCRdb stores just in-frame clones and leaves some out. Among tens of thousands of clones, more than 90% were seen once, and the ten largest hold about 1%. The sequences come from peripheral blood, collected in the third trimester of pregnancy. The receptors stem from a female donor with multiple sclerosis, enrolled in a pregnancy study.

The chain couples TRBV9 to TRBJ1-2; D is undetermined. Trimming took off 0 bases at V and 5 bases at J, with 14 bases between the two ends. Germline CDR1 SGDLS, CDR2 YYNGEE. This CDR3 contains 15 residues. The CDR3 DNA reads as TGTGCCAGCAGCGTAGGCGGTTGGGTTAATTATGGCTACACCTTC. It encodes CASSVGGWVNYGYTF.

The rearrangement links TRBV28 to TRBJ1-4; D ambiguous. The CDR3 runs to 14 residues. V lost 2 bases and J 10 bases, leaving 14 bases between the germline ends. In germline, CDR1 is MDHEN, CDR2 SYDVKM. In DNA form, the CDR3 reads TGTGCCAGCAGTTTAAAGGGAGGTCAGCGAAAACTGTTTTTT. This translates into CASSLKGGQRKLFF.

This chain links TRBV6-4 with TRBJ1-2; D unclear. The CDR3 totals 15 residues. Trimming cost V 0 bases and J 4 bases, with 12 bases left between them. Looked up from germline, CDR1 is MRHNA and CDR2 is SNTAGT. CDR3 region: CASSDSESGSYGYTF. Written as DNA, the CDR3 is TGTGCCAGCAGTGACTCTGAGTCCGGGTCCTATGGCTACACCTTC.

The chain uses TRBV30 and TRBJ2-7; D is uncertain. Per germline, CDR1 GTSNPN and CDR2 SVGIG (reference sequence). The V and J ends lost 0 bases and 6 bases respectively, with 12 bases between them. There are 13 residues in the CDR3. The CDR3 region is CAWSVIWAAEQYF. The CDR3 DNA reads as TGTGCCTGGAGTGTAATTTGGGCAGCCGAGCAGTACTTC.

J is TRBJ1-2 and V is TRBV10-3; D is possibly TRBD1 (6 bases). The CDR3 is 13 residues long. The V end was cut by 7 bases, the J end by 1 base, with 10 bases between. Germline CDR1 ENHRY, CDR2 SYGVKD. In DNA form, the CDR3 reads TGTGCCATCACAGGGGCCAGTAACTATGGCTACACCTTC. Amino acids: CAITGASNYGYTF.

The J gene is TRBJ2-2, the V gene TRBV2; 8 bases match TRBD1. The germline V gene has CDR1 SNHLY and CDR2 FYNNEI. The CDR3 runs to 15 residues. J gave up 4 bases and V 8 bases, and 9 bases lay outside the gene matches. CDR3 region: CASSRTGSVTGELFF. CDR3 sequence (DNA): TGTGCCAGCTCACGGACAGGGTCGGTCACCGGGGAGCTGTTTTTT.

The chain recombines TRBV5-1 with TRBJ2-7; 8 nucleotides align to TRBD2. Unmatched junction bases numbered 2, after V lost 0 bases and J lost 3 bases. This CDR3 has 14 residues. Germline V gives CDR1 SGHRS, CDR2 YFSETQ. The CDR3 DNA sequence: TGCGCCAGCAGCTTGGGACTAGCGTACTACGAGCAGTACTTC. It encodes CASSLGLAYYEQYF.

CDR3 in DNA: TGTGCCAGCAGTCCCCAGGACGGGGTCGAGACCCAGTACTTC. It encodes CASSPQDGVETQYF. The chain uses TRBV28 and TRBJ2-5, with a possible D match to TRBD2 (5 bases). The CDR3 spans 14 residues. Trimming removed 5 bases from V and 5 bases from J, with 15 bases in between. Germline V lookup: CDR1 MDHEN, CDR2 SYDVKM.

The CDR3 sequence is CASSLTGNTGELFF. The CDR3 DNA is TGTGCCAGCAGCCTGACAGGGAACACCGGGGAGCTGTTTTTT. The chain links TRBV2 to TRBJ2-2; D may be TRBD1 (6 bases). Germline V gives CDR1 SNHLY, CDR2 FYNNEI. The CDR3 totals 14 residues. Trimming shortened V by 6 bases and J by 1 base, and 9 bases separated the two germline ends.

J is TRBJ2-7 and V is TRBV19; TRBD1 agrees at 9 bases. The germline V gene has CDR1 LNHDA and CDR2 SQIVND (reference sequence). Trimming cost V 4 bases and J 3 bases; bases outside gene matches: 4. The CDR3 runs to 14 residues. In DNA, the CDR3 is TGTGCCAGTAGTACGACGGGACAGGGCTACGAGCAGTACTTC. Translated, it gives CASSTTGQGYEQYF.

The J gene is TRBJ2-1, the V gene TRBV2; 11 bases line up with TRBD2. Germline V gene sequence: CDR1 SNHLY, CDR2 FYNNEI. V shed 3 bases, J shed 5 bases, and the junction held 6 bases outside the gene matches. The CDR3 has 16 amino acids. The CDR3 DNA reads TGTGCCAGCAGTGATTCCGGGACTAGCGGAGACAATGAGCAGTTCTTC. Amino acids: CASSDSGTSGDNEQFF.

The chain carries TRBV27 and TRBJ2-7, with D possibly TRBD2 on 7 matching bases. CDR1 and CDR2 from the germline V gene are MNHEY and SMNVEV (reference sequence). Trimming left V 1 base short and J 5 bases short, with 15 bases between. This CDR3 is 15 amino acids long. The CDR3 nucleotides are TGTGCCAGCAGTTTATGGGGGGGGCTAGACGACGAGCAGTACTTC. Amino acid sequence: CASSLWGGLDDEQYF.

The rearrangement links TRBV30 to TRBJ2-1; a possible D gene is TRBD2 (6 bases). Germline loops: CDR1 GTSNPN, CDR2 SVGIG (reference sequence). The CDR3 runs 14 residues. Trimming took 2 bases from V and 8 from J, leaving 16 bases between them. The CDR3 coding sequence is TGTGCCTGGAGTCTACTACTAGCCACGGATGAGCAGTTCTTC. Its protein is CAWSLLLATDEQFF.

V and J are TRBV7-8 and TRBJ2-7; D might be TRBD2 (6 bases). The germline V gene has CDR1 SGHVS and CDR2 FQNEAQ. The CDR3 is made up of 14 amino acids. The V gene lost 1 base and the J gene lost 3 bases, with 10 bases spanning the gap. CDR3 nucleotide sequence: TGTGCCAGCAGCTTAGAGGATAGCGGCTACGAGCAGTACTTC. This sequence encodes CASSLEDSGYEQYF.

The chain recombines TRBV7-2 with TRBJ1-1; 9 bases are a match to TRBD1. The germline CDR1 and CDR2 sequences are SGHTA and FQGNSA. Trimming at V came to 6 bases and at J to 5 bases, leaving 4 bases not matched to a gene. The CDR3 runs to 13 residues. The CDR3 DNA is TGTGCCAGCAGTTTTGACAGGGGGACTGAAGCTTTCTTT. This sequence encodes CASSFDRGTEAFF.

Comments on this clone: The sample holds other DNA sequences that translate to the same CDR3. The rearrangement uses TRBV28 and TRBJ2-7; 8 nucleotides line up with TRBD1. This CDR3 region has 14 residues. CDR1 MDHEN and CDR2 SYDVKM come from the germline V gene. V lost 5 bases and J lost 1; bases outside the gene matches: 4. The CDR3 DNA reads TGTGCCAGCAGTCCGGGACAGGCTTCCTACGAGCAGTACTTC. Protein: CASSPGQASYEQYF.

The rearrangement uses TRBV7-9 and TRBJ1-3; TRBD1 agrees at 9 bases. Germline CDR1 is SEHNR and CDR2 is FQNEAQ (reference sequence). The CDR3 contains 16 residues. Trimming cost V 6 bases and J 7 bases; bases outside gene matches: 13. CDR3 nucleotides: TGTGCCAGCAGACCAGGCGGGACAGGGCTGGATAACACCATATATTTT. Translation: CASRPGGTGLDNTIYF.

This sequence joins TRBV6-5 and TRBJ2-3; TRBD2 matches 8 bases. The CDR3 has 13 amino acids. Germline V lookup: CDR1 MNHEY, CDR2 SVGAGI. The trim removed 7 bases at V and 3 bases at J, leaving 3 bases unmatched. The CDR3 sequence: CASNKRGTDTQYF. The CDR3 bases are TGTGCCAGCAACAAGCGGGGGACAGATACGCAGTATTTT.

The V call is TRBV18, the J call TRBJ2-7; no reliable D call. This CDR3 has 12 residues. V was cut by 4 bases and J by 2 bases, with 6 bases left in between. Per the germline V gene, CDR1 is KGHSH and CDR2 is LQKENI. CDR3 residues: CASSQEAYEQYF. CDR3 DNA: TGTGCCAGCTCACAAGAGGCCTACGAGCAGTACTTC.

The chain is built from TRBV7-2 and TRBJ2-1, with 9 bases identical to TRBD2. The CDR3 totals 17 residues. Germline CDR1 reads SGHTA; CDR2 reads FQGNSA. Germline trimming cut 1 base from V and 6 bases from J; bases unmatched to any gene: 10. CDR3 in amino acids: CASSLGMGRREGNEQFF. The CDR3 nucleotides read TGTGCCAGCAGCTTAGGAATGGGACGGCGGGAGGGCAATGAGCAGTTCTTC. Full variable domain (missing parts from reference TRBV7-2 and TRBJ2-1): GAGVSQSPSNKVTEKGKDVELRCDPISGHTALYWYRQSLGQGLEFLIYFQGNSAPDKSGLPSDRFSAERTGGSVSTLTIQRTQQEDSAVYLCASSLGMGRREGNEQFFGPGTRLTVL.

This clone appeared a single time. The chain has TRBV5-1 and TRBJ2-5; 10 bases are a match to TRBD2. With 4 bases clipped from V and 5 bases from J, the junction kept 8 bases outside the gene matches. The germline CDR1 and CDR2 sequences are SGHRS and YFSETQ. This CDR3 is 15 amino acids long. This chain's CDR3 is CASSLLAGVGETQYF. In DNA, the CDR3 is TGCGCCAGCAGCCTTCTAGCGGGAGTGGGGGAGACCCAGTACTTC. The whole variable domain, remainder taken from reference TRBV5-1 and TRBJ2-5, is KAGVTQTPRYLIKTRGQQVTLSCSPISGHRSVSWYQQTPGQGLQFLFEYFSETQRNKGNFPGRFSGRQFSNSRSEMNVSTLELGDSALYLCASSLLAGVGETQYFGPGTRLLVL.

The V and J genes are TRBV14 and TRBJ2-7; 12 bases align to TRBD1. The CDR3 runs to 15 residues. CDR1 and CDR2 (germline): SGHDN, FVKESK. Trimming cost V 3 bases and J 7 bases; bases outside gene matches: 7. For the CDR3, the DNA is TGTGCCAGCAGCCACCCGGGACAGGGGGCGGGGGAGCAGTACTTC. This gives the protein CASSHPGQGAGEQYF.

This clone occurred once. V usage is TRBV30 and J usage is TRBJ2-1; 7 bases match TRBD1. Germline V gene sequence: CDR1 GTSNPN, CDR2 SVGIG (reference sequence). J was trimmed by 4 bases and V by 7 bases; bases with no gene match: 4. The CDR3 is 12 residues long. CDR3 in amino acids: CASGQAYNEQFF. DNA for the CDR3: TGTGCCTCAGGACAGGCATACAATGAGCAGTTCTTC.

The chain uses TRBV29-1 and TRBJ1-4; D is possibly TRBD1 (6 bases). Looked up from germline, CDR1 is SQVTM and CDR2 is ANQGSEA. CDR3 length: 13 residues. The germline V and J ends were trimmed by 6 bases and 8 bases, with 16 bases remaining between them. The CDR3 DNA follows: TGCAGCGTGGCAGGGGCCCCTCGAGAAAAACTGTTTTTT. It codes for CSVAGAPREKLFF.

The genes are TRBV5-1 and TRBJ2-7, with D unresolved. The V gene lost 5 bases and the J gene lost 3 bases, with 12 bases spanning the gap. The V gene's germline CDR1 is SGHRS and CDR2 YFSETQ. This CDR3 spans 13 amino acids. Here the CDR3 reads CASSWSSGYEQYF. In DNA form, the CDR3 reads TGCGCCAGCAGTTGGAGCTCCGGCTACGAGCAGTACTTC. The full variable domain, in which reference TRBV5-1 and TRBJ2-7 provide the parts outside the CDR3, is KAGVTQTPRYLIKTRGQQVTLSCSPISGHRSVSWYQQTPGQGLQFLFEYFSETQRNKGNFPGRFSGRQFSNSRSEMNVSTLELGDSALYLCASSWSSGYEQYFGPGTRLTVT.